Sequencing of this TCR beta chain was carried out in a study of T cells in Graves' hyperthyroidism and ophthalmopathy. V dropped 5 bases and J dropped 7; count of bases not matched to a gene: 4. The CDR3 consists of 12 residues. CDR1 and CDR2 from the germline V gene are DFQATT and SNEGSKA (reference sequence). This clonotype was observed many times. Regions amplified from RNA transcripts were the TCR beta CDR3 regions. HTBI primers were used for first-round RT-PCR of the TCR CDR3. One entry per CDR3 protein results from TCRdb running MiXCR on the multiplex PCR reads. The sample records under 300,000 distinct CDR3 sequences, roughly an eighth being singletons.

The chain carries TRBV20-1 and TRBJ1-2, with TRBD1 matching 10 bases. Input material: blood. The source is a woman between 35 and 50 years old with Graves' hyperthyroidism. In DNA, the CDR3 is TGCAGTGCTGGGGACAGGGGTGGTGGCTACACCTTC. Amino acids: CSAGDRGGGYTF.